This passage covers 10 T cell receptor beta chains from one sample sequenced in a study of blood T cell repertoires in COVID-19. Clones were read by immunoSEQ multiplex PCR, and TCRdb kept only the in-frame ones, dropping some. The table records roughly 39,000 clones, around 85% of them present only once. The sample consisted of peripheral blood. The origin of the receptors is a man between 60 and 70 years old with acute or convalescent COVID-19.

The chain recombines TRBV10-3 with TRBJ2-3, with a possible D match to TRBD2 (6 bases). Germline CDR1 ENHRY, CDR2 SYGVKD. The CDR3 extends over 14 amino acids. With 8 bases removed from V and 3 bases from J, the gap between germline ends came to 15 bases. CDR3 DNA: TGTGCCATCGGCGGGACTCTTGGGACAGATACGCAGTATTTT. Residues: CAIGGTLGTDTQYF.

The gene calls are TRBV5-1 and TRBJ2-7; 7 nucleotides align to TRBD1. CDR3 length: 18 residues. CDR1 is SGHRS, CDR2 YFSETQ, per germline. Trimming removed 2 bases from V and 2 bases from J; junction bases left unmatched: 16. The CDR3 coding sequence is TGCGCCAGCAGCTTTTCCCCTCCCGGGGACAGTTTCCCCTACGAGCAGTACTTC. Residues: CASSFSPPGDSFPYEQYF.

The chain joins TRBV6-5 to TRBJ2-7; TRBD2 aligns across 12 bases. This CDR3 is 15 amino acids long. In germline, CDR1 is MNHEY, CDR2 SVGAGI. V shed 7 bases and J 0 bases; nucleotides not matched to a gene: 4. CDR3 DNA: TGTGCCAGCATTCGGACTAGCGGGGCCTCCTACGAGCAGTACTTC. Translated, it gives CASIRTSGASYEQYF.

The chain uses TRBV27 and TRBJ2-3; tentatively, D is TRBD2 (5 bases). CDR1 MNHEY and CDR2 SMNVEV come from the germline V gene (reference sequence). This CDR3 is 13 amino acids long. The ends were cut back, 6 bases at V and 10 bases at J, with 17 bases in the middle. The DNA of the CDR3 is TGTGCCAGCAGCGGAGGCGGTTCTAGCTCGCAGTATTTT. It translates to CASSGGGSSSQYF.

The rearrangement uses TRBV5-1 and TRBJ2-2; D may be TRBD2 (5 bases). Trimming left V 3 bases short and J 4 bases short, with 13 bases between. The germline gives CDR1 SGHRS, CDR2 YFSETQ. This CDR3 has 15 residues. The DNA for the CDR3 is TGCGCCAGCAGCTCATTCGGGGAAGGCACCGGGGAGCTGTTTTTT. As protein: CASSSFGEGTGELFF.

The gene calls are TRBV6-5 and TRBJ1-2; 9 bases fit TRBD1. Germline-derived CDR1 and CDR2 are MNHEY and SVGAGI. The CDR3 length is 15 residues. V dropped 6 bases and J dropped 4; count of bases not matched to a gene: 9. The CDR3 DNA is TGTGCCAGCAGCTTTCAAACAGGGGGCGGCTATGGCTACACCTTC. Protein product: CASSFQTGGGYGYTF.

The V and J genes are TRBV9 and TRBJ2-5; TRBD1 aligns across 7 bases. The germline V gene has CDR1 SGDLS and CDR2 YYNGEE. The CDR3 runs 14 residues. V gave up 4 bases and J gave up 2 bases; unmatched junction bases: 5. CDR3 nucleotide sequence: TGTGCCAGCAGCCCCCGGACAGGTCAAGAGACCCAGTACTTC. This codes for CASSPRTGQETQYF.

This clone is a singleton in its sample. The CDR3 loop is CASSETTGDGYTF. CDR3 bases: TGTGCCAGCAGCGAAACTACAGGTGATGGCTACACCTTC. The V gene is TRBV5-6, the J gene TRBJ1-2; D may be TRBD1 (5 bases). This CDR3 comprises 13 residues. From germline, CDR1 is SGHDT and CDR2 YYEEEE. The ends were cut back, 4 bases at V and 6 bases at J, with 13 bases in the middle.

This clone occurred a few times. The J gene is TRBJ2-6, the V gene TRBV27; D possibly corresponds to TRBD1 (5 bases). The germline V and J ends were trimmed by 6 bases and 1 base, with 16 bases remaining between them. The V gene's germline CDR1 is MNHEY and CDR2 SMNVEV (reference sequence). CDR3 length equals 17 residues. The CDR3 spells CASSMTALGSGANVLTF. CDR3 coding DNA: TGTGCCAGCAGCATGACAGCACTTGGGTCTGGGGCCAACGTCCTGACTTTC.

The chain carries TRBV6-4 and TRBJ1-5; 7 bases match TRBD1. V shed 5 bases and J 0 bases; nucleotides not matched to a gene: 10. The V gene's germline CDR1 is MRHNA and CDR2 SNTAGT. The CDR3 consists of 17 residues. The DNA for the CDR3 is TGTGCCAGCAGTTGTGGGACAGCTTTTTATAGCAATCAGCCCCAGCATTTT. Its translation: CASSCGTAFYSNQPQHF.